This paragraph covers one T cell receptor (beta chain) sequence. This entry belongs to a study of neoadjuvant anti-PD-1 for oral cavity cancer. The data were produced by immunoSEQ multiplex PCR, yet TCRdb's version contains in-frame clones alone and is incomplete. The sample carries 84,000 or so clones, about 84% recorded once. Germline assignment: CDR1 MNHNY and CDR2 SVGAGI (reference sequence). CDR3 length equals 14 residues. Trimming left V 7 bases short and J 1 base short, with 13 bases between. Blood cells were analyzed directly, without culture or expansion. The TCR originated in a person between 40 and 85 years old with oral cavity squamous cell carcinoma. The chain combines TRBV6-6 with TRBJ1-1, with unresolved D. Sample: PBMCs, taken before nivolumab (anti-PD-1) treatment. CDR3 in amino acids: CASTHGQENTEAFF. The CDR3 region has the DNA TGTGCCAGCACCCACGGGCAGGAGAACACTGAAGCTTTCTTT.